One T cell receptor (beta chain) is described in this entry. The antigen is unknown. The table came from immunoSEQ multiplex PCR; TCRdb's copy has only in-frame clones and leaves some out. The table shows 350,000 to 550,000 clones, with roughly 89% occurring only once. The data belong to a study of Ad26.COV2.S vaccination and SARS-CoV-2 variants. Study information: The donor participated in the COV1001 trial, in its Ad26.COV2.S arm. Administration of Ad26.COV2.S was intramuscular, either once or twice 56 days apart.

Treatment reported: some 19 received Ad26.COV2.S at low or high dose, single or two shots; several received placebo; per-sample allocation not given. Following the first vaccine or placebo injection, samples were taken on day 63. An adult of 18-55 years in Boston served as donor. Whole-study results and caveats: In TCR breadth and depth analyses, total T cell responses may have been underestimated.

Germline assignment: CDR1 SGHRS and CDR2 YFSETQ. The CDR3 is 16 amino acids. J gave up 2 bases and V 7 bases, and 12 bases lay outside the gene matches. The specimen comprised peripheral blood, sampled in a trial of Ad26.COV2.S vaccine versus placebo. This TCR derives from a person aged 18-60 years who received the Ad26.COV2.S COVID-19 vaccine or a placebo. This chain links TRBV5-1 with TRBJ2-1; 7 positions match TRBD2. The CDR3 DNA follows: TGCGCCAGCTCCACCGGGGGGACTATGCCCTACAATGAGCAGTTCTTC. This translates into CASSTGGTMPYNEQFF.